The 19 T cell receptor beta chains listed next were all sequenced from one sample in a study of human T cells and chemical hapten exposure. TCRdb recomputed calls from the RACE reads with MiXCR, one row per CDR3 protein. The sample holds 96,000 or so distinct CDR3 sequences; about a tenth are singletons and the top ten take approximately 1.9%. Time point: patch test 2, 6 weeks after DPC sensitization. The treatment is: therapeutic diphenylcyclopropenone sensitization with weekly scalp DPC. The input for sequencing was whole blood, taken in connection with sensitization to the hapten diphenylcyclopropenone (DPC). The source is a woman between 35 and 50 years old with alopecia areata. Some clones in this sample may be carry-over from other donors' samples.

This clonotype has ten or more counts. V and J are TRBV18 and TRBJ1-1, with TRBD1 matching over 10 bases. This CDR3 is built from 16 residues. J was trimmed by 2 bases and V by 2 bases; bases with no gene match: 5. CDR1 KGHSH and CDR2 LQKENI come from the germline V gene. CDR3 coding DNA: TGTGCCAGCTCACCAAGTGGGACAGGGGTAAACACTGAAGCTTTCTTT. Its translation is CASSPSGTGVNTEAFF.

This clonotype was found a few times. This chain connects TRBV20-1 to TRBJ2-7; no firm D call. V was trimmed by 6 bases and J by 4 bases, leaving 10 bases between them. Germline values: CDR1 DFQATT, CDR2 SNEGSKA (reference sequence). The length of the CDR3 is 11 residues. The CDR3 DNA sequence: TGCAGTGCCCCGGCGGCATACGAGCAGTACTTC. Protein: CSAPAAYEQYF.

This clonotype has a count of ten or more. This chain connects TRBV28 to TRBJ2-2; no firm D call. CDR3 length equals 12 residues. Germline CDR1 MDHEN, CDR2 SYDVKM. The V end lost 4 bases, the J end lost 0 bases, and 0 bases lay between the germline ends. This CDR3 reads CASSSNTGELFF. CDR3 in DNA: TGTGCCAGCAGTTCGAACACCGGGGAGCTGTTTTTT.

This clonotype was detected ten times or more. The chain employs TRBV20-1 and TRBJ1-5; 7 bases agree with TRBD1. The V gene's germline CDR1 is DFQATT and CDR2 SNEGSKA (reference sequence). The trim removed 1 base at V and 0 bases at J, leaving 3 bases unmatched. The length of the CDR3 is 15 residues. CDR3 region: CSARVGQYSNQPQHF. The CDR3 DNA reads TGCAGTGCTAGAGTGGGACAGTATAGCAATCAGCCCCAGCATTTT.

This clonotype was counted ten times or more. V and J are TRBV28 and TRBJ1-4; 9 positions agree with TRBD1. CDR3 size: 16 residues. Germline loops: CDR1 MDHEN, CDR2 SYDVKM. Trimming cost V 5 bases and J 5 bases; bases outside gene matches: 9. The DNA for the CDR3 is TGTGCCAGCAGTCTGGACAGGGGAAATTACAATGAAAAACTGTTTTTT. Amino acids: CASSLDRGNYNEKLFF.

This clonotype was observed at least ten times. The chain is built from TRBV5-4 and TRBJ2-5; 15 nucleotides match TRBD2. V lost 4 bases, J lost 5 bases, and 9 bases stayed unmatched. CDR1 SGHNT and CDR2 YYREEE come from the germline V gene (reference sequence). This CDR3 is built from 17 residues. CDR3 sequence (DNA): TGTGCCAGCAGCCCCGGACTAGCGGGAGGGCCTGAGGAGACCCAGTACTTC. Residues: CASSPGLAGGPEETQYF.

The chain carries TRBV29-1 and TRBJ2-1; no firm D call. The CDR3 loop spans 14 amino acids. Trimming removed 4 bases at V and 5 bases at J, with 15 bases between. CDR1 is SQVTM, CDR2 ANQGSEA, per germline. The CDR3 spells CSVGRSTQDNEQFF. CDR3 nucleotides: TGCAGCGTTGGCCGCTCTACCCAGGACAATGAGCAGTTCTTC.

This chain uses TRBV7-2 with TRBJ1-2; D is ambiguous. CDR1 and CDR2 (germline): SGHTA, FQGNSA. This CDR3 has 14 residues. V lost 1 base and J 4 bases, leaving 10 bases between the germline ends. The DNA for the CDR3 is TGTGCCAGCAGCTTAGACCCACGGAGCTATGGCTACACCTTC. Translation gives CASSLDPRSYGYTF. Full variable domain (rest looked up from reference TRBV7-2 and TRBJ1-2): GAGVSQSPSNKVTEKGKDVELRCDPISGHTALYWYRQSLGQGLEFLIYFQGNSAPDKSGLPSDRFSAERTGGSVSTLTIQRTQQEDSAVYLCASSLDPRSYGYTFGSGTRLTVV.

This clonotype was detected ten times or more. The genes are TRBV4-1 and TRBJ2-7, with TRBD2 identical over 10 bases. The CDR3 is 16 amino acids. Germline values: CDR1 MGHRA, CDR2 YSYEKL. V lost 4 bases to trimming and J lost 7 bases; unmatched junction nucleotides: 13. CDR3 in DNA: TGCGCCAGCAGCCGCTTCGTCGGAGCGGGAGGGTCTGAGCAGTACTTC. Amino acids: CASSRFVGAGGSEQYF.

The chain is built from TRBV12-3 or TRBV12-4 and TRBJ2-7; 7 positions match TRBD2. The CDR3 is 16 residues long. V shed 4 bases, J shed 0 bases, and the junction held 9 bases outside the gene matches. CDR3 sequence: CASSWSSGPPSYEQYF. DNA of the CDR3: TGTGCCAGCAGTTGGTCTAGCGGACCGCCCTCCTACGAGCAGTACTTC.

The rearrangement joins TRBV7-2 to TRBJ2-7; no reliable D call. The germline gives CDR1 SGHTA, CDR2 FQGNSA. V was clipped by 5 bases and J by 3 bases, with 11 bases between them. The CDR3 extends over 13 amino acids. CDR3 nucleotides: TGTGCCAGCAGCCCAGTAGTGGGCTACGAGCAGTACTTC. This sequence encodes CASSPVVGYEQYF.

The CDR3 region has the DNA TGTGCCAGCAGACCTCTACAGAACACTGAAGCTTTCTTT. This encodes CASRPLQNTEAFF. The chain employs TRBV27 and TRBJ1-1; D is undetermined. Germline values: CDR1 MNHEY, CDR2 SMNVEV (reference sequence). The CDR3 totals 13 residues. V was shortened by 6 bases and J by 1 base, with 9 bases between the two germline ends.

This clonotype occurred a few times. The rearrangement uses TRBV28 and TRBJ1-5, with a possible D match to TRBD1 (5 bases). The CDR3 sequence is 15 residues long. Germline-derived CDR1 and CDR2 are MDHEN and SYDVKM. Trimming took off 4 bases at V and 5 bases at J, with 15 bases between the two ends. The CDR3 DNA reads as TGTGCCAGCAGTTCGGGCGCGAGGGGCGATCAGCCCCAGCATTTT. Its translation is CASSSGARGDQPQHF.

The sample holds many counts of this clonotype. The DNA of the CDR3 is TGTGCCAGTCGAGGGACAGGGGTCCCCGGGGAGCTGTTTTTT. Translating gives CASRGTGVPGELFF. The chain links TRBV6-5 to TRBJ2-2; 10 positions agree with TRBD1. The ends lost 9 bases at V and 6 bases at J; junction bases unmatched: 7. The CDR3 extends over 14 amino acids. Germline V lookup: CDR1 MNHEY, CDR2 SVGAGI.

The V gene is TRBV4-1, the J gene TRBJ2-1; D gene unclear. CDR3 length equals 16 residues. With 4 bases removed from V and 0 bases from J, the gap between germline ends came to 13 bases. Per germline, CDR1 MGHRA and CDR2 YSYEKL. The CDR3 DNA follows: TGCGCCAGCAGCCCTCTAAGGACCCTCTCCTACAATGAGCAGTTCTTC. Its translation: CASSPLRTLSYNEQFF.

This clonotype came up a few times. V and J are TRBV7-9 and TRBJ2-1; no reliable D call. The germline V gene has CDR1 SEHNR and CDR2 FQNEAQ (reference sequence). This CDR3 comprises 13 residues. V was shortened by 5 bases and J by 6 bases, with 11 bases between the two germline ends. CDR3 coding DNA: TGTGCCAGCAGCAGTTCGTTGGGCAATGAGCAGTTCTTC. Amino acids: CASSSSLGNEQFF.

This clonotype was observed a handful of times. The chain uses TRBV20-1 and TRBJ2-7, with 9 bases matching TRBD1. Germline lookup yields CDR1 DFQATT and CDR2 SNEGSKA (reference sequence). CDR3 length: 14 residues. V lost 5 bases and J lost 5; bases outside the gene matches: 10. The CDR3 loop is CSAETGTGSHEQYF. CDR3 in DNA: TGCAGTGCTGAAACCGGGACAGGGAGCCACGAGCAGTACTTC.

V is TRBV30 and J is TRBJ1-6, with 10 bases aligning to TRBD1. Germline V lookup: CDR1 GTSNPN, CDR2 SVGIG (reference sequence). Trimming at V came to 3 bases and at J to 10 bases, leaving 6 bases not matched to a gene. This CDR3 comprises 14 residues. CDR3 sequence (DNA): TGTGCCTGGAGCGAGACAGGGGGCCGGTCACCCCTCCACTTT. It codes for CAWSETGGRSPLHF. The full variable domain, its missing parts supplied by reference TRBV30 and TRBJ1-6, is SQTIHQWPATLVQPVGSPLSLECTVEGTSNPNLYWYRQAAGRGLQLLFYSVGIGQISSEVPQNLSASRPQDRQFILSSKKLLLSDSGFYLCAWSETGGRSPLHFGNGTRLTVT.

This clonotype showed up many times. This chain uses TRBV28 with TRBJ2-5; TRBD1 or TRBD2 may be the D gene (6 bases each). Trimming shortened V by 5 bases and J by 4 bases, and 17 bases separated the two germline ends. The CDR3 sequence is 15 residues long. CDR1 and CDR2 (germline): MDHEN, SYDVKM. CDR3 sequence (DNA): TGTGCCAGCAGTCCCAGGGGAGGACCTCGAGAGACCCAGTACTTC. Amino acids: CASSPRGGPRETQYF. The variable domain in full, with the rest retrieved from reference TRBV28 and TRBJ2-5, is DVKVTQSSRYLVKRTGEKVFLECVQDMDHENMFWYRQDPGLGLRLIYFSYDVKMKEKGDIPEGYSVSREKKERFSLILESASTNQTSMYLCASSPRGGPRETQYFGPGTRLLVL.